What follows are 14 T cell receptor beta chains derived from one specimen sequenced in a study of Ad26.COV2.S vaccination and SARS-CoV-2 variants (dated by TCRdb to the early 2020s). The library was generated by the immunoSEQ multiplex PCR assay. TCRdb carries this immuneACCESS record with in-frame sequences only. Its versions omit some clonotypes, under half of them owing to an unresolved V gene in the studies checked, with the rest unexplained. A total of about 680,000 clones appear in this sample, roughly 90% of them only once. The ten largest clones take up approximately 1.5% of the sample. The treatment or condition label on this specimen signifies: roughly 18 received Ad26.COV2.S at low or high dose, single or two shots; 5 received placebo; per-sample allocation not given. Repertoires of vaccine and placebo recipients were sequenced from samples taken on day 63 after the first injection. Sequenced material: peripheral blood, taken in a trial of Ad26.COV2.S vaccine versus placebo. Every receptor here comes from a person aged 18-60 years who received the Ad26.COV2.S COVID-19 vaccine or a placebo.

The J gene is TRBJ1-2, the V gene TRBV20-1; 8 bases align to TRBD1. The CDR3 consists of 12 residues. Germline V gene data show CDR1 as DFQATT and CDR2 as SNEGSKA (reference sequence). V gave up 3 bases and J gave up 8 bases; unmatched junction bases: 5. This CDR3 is CSASDRGRGYTF. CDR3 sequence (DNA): TGCAGTGCTAGTGACAGGGGTAGAGGCTACACCTTC.

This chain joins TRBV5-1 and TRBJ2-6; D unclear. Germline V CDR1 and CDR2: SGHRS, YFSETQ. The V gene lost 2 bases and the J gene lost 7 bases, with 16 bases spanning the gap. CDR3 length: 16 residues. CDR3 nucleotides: TGCGCCAGCAGCTTAGGACCTCCGGAACTTGCCAACGTCCTGACTTTC. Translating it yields CASSLGPPELANVLTF.

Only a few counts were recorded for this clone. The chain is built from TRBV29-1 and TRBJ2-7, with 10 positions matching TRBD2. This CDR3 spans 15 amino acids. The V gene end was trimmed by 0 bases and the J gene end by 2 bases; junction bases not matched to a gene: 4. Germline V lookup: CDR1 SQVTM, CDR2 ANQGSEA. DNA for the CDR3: TGCAGCGTTGAAGACCCGGGACTAGCGACCTACGAGCAGTACTTC. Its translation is CSVEDPGLATYEQYF.

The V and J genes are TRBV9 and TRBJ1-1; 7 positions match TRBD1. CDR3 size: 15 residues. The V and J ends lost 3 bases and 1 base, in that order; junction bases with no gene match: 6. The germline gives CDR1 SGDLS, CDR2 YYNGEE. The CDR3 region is CASSASWTGNTEAFF. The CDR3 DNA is TGTGCCAGCAGCGCTTCTTGGACAGGGAACACTGAAGCTTTCTTT.

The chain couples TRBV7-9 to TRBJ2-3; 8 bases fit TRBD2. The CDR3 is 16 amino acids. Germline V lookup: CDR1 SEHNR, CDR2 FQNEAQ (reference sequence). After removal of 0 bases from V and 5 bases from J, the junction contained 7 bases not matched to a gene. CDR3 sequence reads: CASSLALSGRRDTQYF. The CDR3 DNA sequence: TGTGCCAGCAGCTTAGCCTTGAGCGGGAGAAGAGATACGCAGTATTTT.

The CDR3 DNA sequence: TGCGCCAGCAGCCAAGAGGCGACTAGCGGGGAGACCCAGTACTTC. Translation: CASSQEATSGETQYF. This rearrangement joins TRBV4-3 to TRBJ2-5, with 10 bases matching TRBD2. CDR1 LGHNA and CDR2 YSLEER come from the germline V gene. Germline trimming cut 0 bases from V and 5 bases from J; bases unmatched to any gene: 3. CDR3 size: 15 residues.

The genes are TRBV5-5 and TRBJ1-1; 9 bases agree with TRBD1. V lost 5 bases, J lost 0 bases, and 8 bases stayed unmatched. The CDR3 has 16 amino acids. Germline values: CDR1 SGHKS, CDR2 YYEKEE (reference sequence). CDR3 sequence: CASRPGQGTLNTEAFF. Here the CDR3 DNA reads TGTGCCAGCAGACCGGGACAGGGAACCCTGAACACTGAAGCTTTCTTT.

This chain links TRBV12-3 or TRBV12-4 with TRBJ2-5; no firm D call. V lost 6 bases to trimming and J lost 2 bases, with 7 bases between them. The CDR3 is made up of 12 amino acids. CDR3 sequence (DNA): TGTGCCAGCAGCGGACCACAAGAGACCCAGTACTTC. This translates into CASSGPQETQYF.

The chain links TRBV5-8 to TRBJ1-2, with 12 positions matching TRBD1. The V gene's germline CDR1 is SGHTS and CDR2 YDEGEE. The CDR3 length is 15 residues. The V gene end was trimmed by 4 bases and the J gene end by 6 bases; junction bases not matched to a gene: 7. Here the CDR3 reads CASSGGDRGRDGYTF. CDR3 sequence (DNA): TGTGCCAGCAGCGGAGGGGACAGGGGGCGCGATGGCTACACCTTC. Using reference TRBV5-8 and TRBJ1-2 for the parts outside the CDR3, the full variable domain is EAGVTQSPTHLIKTRGQQATLRCSPISGHTSVYWYQQALGLGLQFLLWYDEGEERNRGNFPPRFSGRQFPNYSSELNVNALELEDSALYLCASSGGDRGRDGYTFGSGTRLTVV.

CDR3 nucleotide sequence: TGTGCCAGCAGCCTACAGGGGGCGGCGTACGAGCAGTACTTC. Protein sequence: CASSLQGAAYEQYF. The rearrangement joins TRBV6-5 to TRBJ2-7; 9 nucleotides match TRBD1. J was trimmed by 4 bases and V by 6 bases; bases with no gene match: 7. The germline V gene has CDR1 MNHEY and CDR2 SVGAGI. The CDR3 totals 14 residues.

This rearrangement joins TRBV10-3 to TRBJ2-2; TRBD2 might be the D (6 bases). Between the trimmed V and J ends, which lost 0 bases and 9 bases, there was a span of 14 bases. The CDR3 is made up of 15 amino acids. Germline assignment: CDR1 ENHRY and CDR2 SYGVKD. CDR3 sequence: CAISESNRGGRELFF. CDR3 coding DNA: TGTGCCATCAGTGAGTCGAATAGGGGAGGCCGGGAGCTGTTTTTT.

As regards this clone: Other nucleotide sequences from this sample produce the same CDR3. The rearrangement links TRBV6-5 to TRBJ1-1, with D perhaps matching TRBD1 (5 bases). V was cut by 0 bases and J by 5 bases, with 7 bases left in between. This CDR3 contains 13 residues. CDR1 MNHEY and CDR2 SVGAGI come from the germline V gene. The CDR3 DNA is TGTGCCAGCAGTTACTCAAGGGGTACTGAAGCTTTCTTT. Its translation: CASSYSRGTEAFF.

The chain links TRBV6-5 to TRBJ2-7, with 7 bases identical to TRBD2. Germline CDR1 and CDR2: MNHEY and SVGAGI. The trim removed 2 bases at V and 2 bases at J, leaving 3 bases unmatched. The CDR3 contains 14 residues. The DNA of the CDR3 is TGTGCCAGCAGTTACAAAGCGGGGCCCTACGAGCAGTACTTC. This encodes CASSYKAGPYEQYF.

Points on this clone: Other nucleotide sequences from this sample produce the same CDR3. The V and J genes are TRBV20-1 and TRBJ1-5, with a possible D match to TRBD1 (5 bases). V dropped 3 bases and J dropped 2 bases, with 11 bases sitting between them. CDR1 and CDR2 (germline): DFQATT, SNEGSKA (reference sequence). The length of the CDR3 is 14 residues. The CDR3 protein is CSASRGVGNQPQHF. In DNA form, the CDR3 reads TGCAGTGCTAGTCGAGGGGTGGGCAATCAGCCCCAGCATTTT.